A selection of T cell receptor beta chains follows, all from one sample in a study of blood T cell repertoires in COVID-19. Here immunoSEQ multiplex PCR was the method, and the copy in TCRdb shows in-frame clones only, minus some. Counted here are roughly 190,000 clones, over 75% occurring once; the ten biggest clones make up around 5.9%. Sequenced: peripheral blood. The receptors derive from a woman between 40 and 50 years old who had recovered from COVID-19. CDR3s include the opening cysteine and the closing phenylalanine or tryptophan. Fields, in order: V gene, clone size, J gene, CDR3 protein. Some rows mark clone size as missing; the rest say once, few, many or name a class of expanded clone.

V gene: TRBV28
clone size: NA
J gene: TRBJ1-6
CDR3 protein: CASSSGQGGSPLHF

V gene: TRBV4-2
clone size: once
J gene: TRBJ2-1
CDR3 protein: CASSQVLGGLGFYNEQFF

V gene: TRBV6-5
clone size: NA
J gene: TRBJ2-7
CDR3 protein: CATKGVGTSLYEQYF

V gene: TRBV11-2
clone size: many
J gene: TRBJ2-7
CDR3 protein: CASSLPSESSYEQYF

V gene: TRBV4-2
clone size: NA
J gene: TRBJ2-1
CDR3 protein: CASSQENRLADPYNEQFF

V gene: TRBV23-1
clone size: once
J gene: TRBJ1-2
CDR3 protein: CASSQSKGEGYTF

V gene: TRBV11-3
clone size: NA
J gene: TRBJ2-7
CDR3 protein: CASSYGGGSLPEQYF

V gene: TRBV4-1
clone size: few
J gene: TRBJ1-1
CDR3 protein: CASSQEAGMNTEAFF

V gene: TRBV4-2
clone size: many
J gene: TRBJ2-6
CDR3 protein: CASSHSNSANSGANVLTF

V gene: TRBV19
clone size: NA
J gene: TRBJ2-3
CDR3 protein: CASSPGYRTDTQYF

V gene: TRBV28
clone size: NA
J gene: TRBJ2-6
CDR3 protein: CASSLGQVSGANVLTF

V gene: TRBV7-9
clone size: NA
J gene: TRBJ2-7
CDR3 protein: CASSLGVYEQYF

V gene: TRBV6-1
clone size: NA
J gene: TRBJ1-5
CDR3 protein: CASSEALSNQPQHF

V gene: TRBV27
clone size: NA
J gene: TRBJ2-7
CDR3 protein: CASSGRDRPTYEQYF

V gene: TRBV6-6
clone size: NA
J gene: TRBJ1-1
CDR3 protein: CASSWRPGGDTEAFF

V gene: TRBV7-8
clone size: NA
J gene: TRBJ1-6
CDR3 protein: CASSRGQGASSYNSPLHF

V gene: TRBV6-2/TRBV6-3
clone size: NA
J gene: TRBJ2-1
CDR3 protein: CASSDRVALVYNEQFF

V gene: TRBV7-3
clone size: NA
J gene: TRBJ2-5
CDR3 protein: CASSFPRDRTQETQYF

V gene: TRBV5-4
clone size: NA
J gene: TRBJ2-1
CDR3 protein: CASSLVVAGGPGEQFF

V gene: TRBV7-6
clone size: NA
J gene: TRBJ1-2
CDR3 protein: CASSPQATGQGYGYTF

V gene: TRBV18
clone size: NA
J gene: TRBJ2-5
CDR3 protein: CASSPGDSQETQYF

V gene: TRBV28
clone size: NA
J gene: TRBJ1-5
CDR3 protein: CASSLGRNDRPQHF

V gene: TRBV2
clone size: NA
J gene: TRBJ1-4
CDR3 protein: CASSEALQGFISNEKLFF

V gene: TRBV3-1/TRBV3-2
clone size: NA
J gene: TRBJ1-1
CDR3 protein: CASSQDRGQGINTEAFF

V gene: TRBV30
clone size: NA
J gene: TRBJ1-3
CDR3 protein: CAWSVMWGTGNTIYF

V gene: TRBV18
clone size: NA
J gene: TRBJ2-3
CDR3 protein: CASSPQGRGSTDTQYF

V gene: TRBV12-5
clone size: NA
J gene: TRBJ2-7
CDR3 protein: CASGLVRLDRVDYEQYF

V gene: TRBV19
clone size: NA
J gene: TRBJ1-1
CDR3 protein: CASSQYRTGDTEAFF

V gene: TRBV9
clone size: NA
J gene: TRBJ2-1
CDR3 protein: CASNPEESSYNEQFF

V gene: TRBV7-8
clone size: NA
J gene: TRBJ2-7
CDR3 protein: CASSLAPDRVSYEQYF

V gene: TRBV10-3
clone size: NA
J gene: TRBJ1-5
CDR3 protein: CAISGDGGAGQPQHF

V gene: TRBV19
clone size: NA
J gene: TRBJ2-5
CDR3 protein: CASSITRGTRETQYF

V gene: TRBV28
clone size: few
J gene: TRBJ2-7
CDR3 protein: CASSLISRHEQYF

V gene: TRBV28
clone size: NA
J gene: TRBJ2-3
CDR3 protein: CASSPPYPPGQSTDTQYF

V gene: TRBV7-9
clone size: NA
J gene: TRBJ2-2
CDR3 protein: CASSLARPTGFPGELFF

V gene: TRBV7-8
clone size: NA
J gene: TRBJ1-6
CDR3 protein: CASSLGLVNSPLHF

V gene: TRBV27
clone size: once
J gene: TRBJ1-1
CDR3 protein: CASSTRSSSNTEAFF

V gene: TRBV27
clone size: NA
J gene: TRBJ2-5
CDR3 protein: CASSLFGQSTSGSQETQYF

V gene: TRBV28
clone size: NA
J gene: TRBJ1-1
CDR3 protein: CASSPSLGRTEAFF

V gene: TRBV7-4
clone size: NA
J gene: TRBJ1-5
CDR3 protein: CASSRREIPSERYSNQPQHF